These T cell receptor beta chains were read from a single sample in a study of T cell changes during pregnancy in multiple sclerosis. Sequenced by immunoSEQ multiplex PCR; TCRdb stores in-frame clones only, minus some. Of 70,000 to 85,000 clones listed, 92% are singletons. Specimen: peripheral blood, collected before pregnancy. The receptors come from a female donor with multiple sclerosis, enrolled in a pregnancy study. CDR3s include the opening cysteine and the closing phenylalanine or tryptophan. A D gene is named only where the DNA matches it firmly. Expanded clones get a size class; other rows say once, few or many, or leave the size out.

D	size	V	J	CDR3	DNA
NA	NA	TRBV4-1	TRBJ2-2	CASKLGGDTGELFF	TGCGCCAGCAAACTGGGGGGTGACACCGGGGAGCTGTTTTTT
NA	NA	TRBV9	TRBJ2-2	CASSTRTDGELFF	TGTGCCAGCAGCACCCGGACAGACGGGGAGCTGTTTTTT
TRBD1	NA	TRBV5-6	TRBJ1-4	CASSYRDRSATNEKLFF	TGTGCCAGCAGCTACCGGGACAGGAGTGCAACTAATGAAAAACTGTTTTTT
NA	NA	TRBV7-6	TRBJ2-6	CASSLLPPGANVLTF	TGTGCCAGCAGCCTACTTCCCCCTGGGGCCAACGTCCTGACTTTC
NA	NA	TRBV5-1	TRBJ2-2	CASSGFGVGLPGELFF	TGCGCCAGCAGTGGTTTCGGAGTTGGTCTCCCCGGGGAGCTGTTTTTT
TRBD1	NA	TRBV5-4	TRBJ2-7	CASSLDGTVLF	TGTGCCAGCAGCTTGGACGGGACAGTATTATTC
TRBD1	few	TRBV13	TRBJ1-2	CASSGPGTGTYGYTF	TGTGCCAGCAGCGGCCCCGGGACAGGGACCTATGGCTACACCTTC
TRBD1	once	TRBV20-1	TRBJ1-2	CSASRGSGYTF	TGCAGTGCTAGCAGGGGGTCTGGCTACACCTTC
TRBD1	NA	TRBV7-9	TRBJ1-1	CASSGQGTWNTEAFF	TGTGCCAGCAGCGGACAGGGGACATGGAACACTGAAGCTTTCTTT
TRBD1	NA	TRBV5-6	TRBJ1-2	CASSLDGQGVRYGYTF	TGTGCCAGCAGCTTGGATGGACAGGGGGTGAGGTATGGCTACACCTTC
NA	NA	TRBV28	TRBJ2-7	CASSFGQSYEQYF	TGTGCCAGCAGTTTTGGGCAGTCCTACGAGCAGTACTTC
TRBD2	once	TRBV4-1	TRBJ2-1	CASSQASGGAVQFF	TGCGCCAGCAGCCAAGCTAGCGGGGGGGCTGTTCAGTTCTTC
NA	once	TRBV10-3	TRBJ1-5	CAISEGQGRFQPQHF	TGTGCCATCAGTGAAGGTCAGGGTAGATTTCAGCCCCAGCATTTT
NA	NA	TRBV6-1	TRBJ2-3	CASRPTGISTDTQYF	TGTGCCAGCAGACCTACAGGGATAAGCACAGATACGCAGTATTTT
NA	NA	TRBV27	TRBJ2-5	CASSLTRGLAETQYF	TGTGCCAGCAGTTTAACACGGGGTCTAGCAGAGACCCAGTACTTC
TRBD1	NA	TRBV29-1	TRBJ1-5	CSVEWDSNQPQHF	TGCAGCGTTGAATGGGACAGTAATCAGCCCCAGCATTTT
TRBD2	NA	TRBV4-1	TRBJ2-1	CASFNLAGGLQAKQFF	TGCGCCAGCTTCAATTTAGCGGGGGGCCTCCAAGCCAAGCAGTTCTTC
NA	NA	TRBV7-2	TRBJ1-5	CASSPPGINQPQHF	TGTGCCAGCAGCCCCCCCGGGATCAATCAGCCCCAGCATTTT
NA	NA	TRBV4-1	TRBJ2-7	CASSQVARSYEQYF	TGCGCCAGCAGCCAAGTGGCGCGGTCCTACGAGCAGTACTTC
TRBD1	NA	TRBV2	TRBJ2-2	CASSRGQGRAGELFF	TGTGCCAGCAGTCGAGGACAGGGAAGGGCCGGGGAGCTGTTTTTT
TRBD1	few	TRBV10-3	TRBJ1-1	CAISEGGQYTEAFF	TGTGCCATCAGTGAGGGGGGACAGTACACTGAAGCTTTCTTT
NA	few	TRBV9	TRBJ2-1	CASSVGGGSYNEQFF	TGTGCCAGCAGCGTAGGGGGAGGTTCCTACAATGAGCAGTTCTTC
NA	NA	TRBV7-2	TRBJ1-1	CASSLGGGKGTEAFF	TGTGCCAGCAGCCTAGGGGGGGGCAAAGGCACTGAAGCTTTCTTT
NA	once	TRBV19	TRBJ1-5	CASSTPGEGYQPQHF	TGTGCCAGTAGTACCCCCGGGGAAGGGTACCAGCCCCAGCATTTT
TRBD1	NA	TRBV5-1	TRBJ2-5	CASSSGQGQLGQYF	TGCGCCAGCAGCTCAGGACAGGGTCAGCTTGGCCAGTACTTC
TRBD2	NA	TRBV11-2	TRBJ2-7	CASSFGGGNYEQYF	TGTGCCAGCAGCTTCGGCGGGGGGAACTACGAGCAGTACTTC
TRBD1	NA	TRBV4-1	TRBJ2-1	CASSQEPGTVDEQFF	TGCGCCAGCAGCCAAGAACCCGGGACAGTAGATGAGCAGTTCTTC
NA	NA	TRBV19	TRBJ2-5	CASSSGTALSQETQYF	TGTGCCAGTAGCTCAGGAACAGCCTTAAGCCAAGAGACCCAGTACTTC
NA	once	TRBV5-1	TRBJ2-5	CASSSPRDRRYQETQYF	TGCGCCAGCAGCTCCCCAAGAGACAGGCGTTACCAAGAGACCCAGTACTTC
NA	NA	TRBV19	TRBJ1-1	CASSVYPTRGWDTEAFF	TGTGCCAGTAGCGTATATCCTACCAGGGGCTGGGACACTGAAGCTTTCTTT
TRBD1	NA	TRBV10-3	TRBJ1-2	CAITKDRNYGYTF	TGTGCCATCACCAAGGACAGGAACTATGGCTACACCTTC
NA	NA	TRBV7-8	TRBJ2-7	CASSLLGDSSYEQYF	TGTGCCAGCAGCTTACTAGGGGACTCCTCCTACGAGCAGTACTTC
NA	NA	TRBV27	TRBJ2-3	CASSLTLGRDTQYF	TGTGCCAGCAGTTTAACCCTGGGGAGAGATACGCAGTATTTT
NA	NA	TRBV4-1	TRBJ1-5	CASSQSGIDQPQHF	TGCGCCAGCAGCCAATCGGGGATTGATCAGCCCCAGCATTTT
TRBD1	NA	TRBV5-1	TRBJ2-2	CASSAPGQGAGELFF	TGCGCCAGCAGCGCCCCGGGACAGGGGGCCGGGGAGCTGTTTTTT
NA	once	TRBV5-1	TRBJ1-1	CASSATLTRNTEAFF	TGCGCCAGCAGCGCGACCCTGACAAGGAACACTGAAGCTTTCTTT
NA	NA	TRBV7-9	TRBJ1-2	CASSGSTAKGQYGYTF	TGTGCCAGCAGCGGATCGACAGCCAAGGGACAATATGGCTACACCTTC
TRBD2	NA	TRBV4-1	TRBJ2-1	CASSLDGTTGYNEQFF	TGCGCCAGCAGCCTGGACGGGACTACGGGCTACAATGAGCAGTTCTTC
NA	NA	TRBV6-5	TRBJ1-5	CASSPGQNNQPQHF	TGTGCCAGCAGTCCCGGACAAAACAATCAGCCCCAGCATTTT
TRBD2	NA	TRBV9	TRBJ2-5	CASSVVAGVSETQYF	TGTGCCAGCAGCGTAGTGGCGGGGGTATCAGAGACCCAGTACTTC
NA	NA	TRBV7-2	TRBJ1-3	CASSLGLSGNTIYF	TGTGCCAGCAGTCTCGGTCTCTCTGGAAACACCATATATTTT
TRBD1	NA	TRBV4-2	TRBJ1-5	CASSQGRGRQPQHF	TGTGCCAGCAGCCAAGGTAGGGGGCGACAGCCCCAGCATTTT
NA	NA	TRBV19	TRBJ2-3	CASSIGGGTPSTDTQYF	TGTGCCAGTAGTATAGGCGGGGGCACCCCTAGCACAGATACGCAGTATTTT
TRBD1	once	TRBV7-2	TRBJ1-2	CASSPWTGDNYGYTF	TGTGCCAGCAGCCCCTGGACAGGGGATAACTATGGCTACACCTTC
TRBD1	NA	TRBV11-2	TRBJ1-2	CASSLDRDSLYGYTF	TGTGCCAGCAGCTTAGATAGGGACAGTCTCTATGGCTACACCTTC
NA	NA	TRBV7-9	TRBJ1-2	CASSLGGFYGYTF	TGTGCCAGCAGCTTAGGGGGCTTCTATGGCTACACCTTC
NA	few	TRBV7-9	TRBJ1-1	CASTPNRTLNTEAFF	TGTGCCAGCACCCCTAACAGGACCCTGAACACTGAAGCTTTCTTT
TRBD1	NA	TRBV25-1	TRBJ1-1	CASSATGMNTEAFF	TGTGCCAGCAGTGCGACAGGGATGAACACTGAAGCTTTCTTT
TRBD2	NA	TRBV7-8	TRBJ2-5	CASSLEASGGAETQYF	TGTGCCAGCAGCTTAGAGGCTAGCGGGGGGGCAGAGACCCAGTACTTC
NA	NA	TRBV7-9	TRBJ1-6	CASSLGRTPVYNSPLHF	TGTGCCAGCAGCTTAGGAAGGACACCTGTATATAATTCACCCCTCCACTTT
TRBD2	NA	TRBV19	TRBJ2-1	CASGMGAGMVSNEQFF	TGTGCCAGTGGAATGGGAGCGGGGATGGTGTCCAATGAGCAGTTCTTC
NA	few	TRBV4-1	TRBJ1-5	CASSQEGRVDPQHF	TGCGCCAGCAGCCAAGAGGGGCGAGTCGACCCCCAGCATTTT